This TCR beta chain stems from a study of beta chain features in type 1 diabetes. Study conclusions and caveats: Shortening of TCRB CDR3s, moderate but significant, appeared in all four CD4+ subsets of Type 1 diabetes patients.

This clone came up a few times. Its antigen is currently unknown. What was sequenced were expressed TCRB transcripts, since all of the isolated RNA had been reverse transcribed. Libraries were prepared by immunoSEQ multiplex PCR; TCRdb keeps only in-frame clonotypes and omits some of them. The repertoire holds about 280,000 clones, with approximately 16% as singletons. Purities in excess of 95% were seen in all sorted populations. The CDR3 contains 15 residues. Germline lookup yields CDR1 GTSNPN and CDR2 SVGIG (reference sequence). Trimming took 4 bases from V and 0 from J, leaving 14 bases between them.

This receptor was taken from a man between 18 and 35 years old with type 1 diabetes. The sample comprised naive CD4+ T cells from blood. The chain is built from TRBV30 and TRBJ2-3; perhaps TRBD1 as D (5 bases). CDR3 protein: CAWKLLRASTDTQYF. In DNA form, the CDR3 reads TGTGCCTGGAAGCTTCTCAGGGCTAGCACAGATACGCAGTATTTT.